This entry lists 14 T cell receptor beta chains sequenced from one sample in a study of beta chain features in type 1 diabetes. Expressed TCRB transcripts were sequenced, since all the RNA that had been isolated was reverse transcribed. The repertoire was sequenced with immunoSEQ multiplex PCR; TCRdb's copy has only in-frame clones and lacks some. The data contain more than 95,000 clones, around 16% of them singletons. Antigen specificity for these receptors is unknown. Study findings and constraints: TCRB CDR3s were moderately but significantly shorter in Type 1 diabetes patients in all four CD4+ subsets.

Specimen: central memory CD4+ T cells from blood. Source of these receptors: a man aged 18-30 years with type 1 diabetes.

This clone was counted between two and nine times. The chain uses TRBV4-1 and TRBJ2-1; 8 bases fit TRBD2. Germline V gives CDR1 MGHRA, CDR2 YSYEKL. CDR3 length equals 17 residues. The junction had 4 bases not matched to a gene; V was cut back by 0 bases and J by 0 bases. The CDR3 bases are TGCGCCAGCAGCCAAGACGGCGGGGGGCTCTCCTACAATGAGCAGTTCTTC. Residues: CASSQDGGGLSYNEQFF.

The J gene is TRBJ2-7, the V gene TRBV7-9; no clear D gene. Trimming took 1 base from V and 2 from J, leaving 9 bases between them. Looked up from germline, CDR1 is SEHNR and CDR2 is FQNEAQ (reference sequence). This CDR3 has 14 amino acids. The CDR3 region has the DNA TGTGCCAGCAGCTTAGATCTTGCGGCCTACGAGCAGTACTTC. This encodes CASSLDLAAYEQYF.

V is TRBV9 and J is TRBJ2-5, with 8 bases identical to TRBD1. The CDR3 is 14 amino acids. Germline V gene sequence: CDR1 SGDLS, CDR2 YYNGEE. V lost 3 bases to trimming and J lost 1 base; unmatched junction nucleotides: 2. CDR3 amino acids: CASSGGQVQETQYF. CDR3 nucleotide sequence: TGTGCCAGCAGCGGGGGACAGGTCCAAGAGACCCAGTACTTC.

The chain combines TRBV10-3 with TRBJ2-2; D is unresolved. With 6 bases removed from V and 0 bases from J, the gap between germline ends came to 5 bases. Germline V gene sequence: CDR1 ENHRY, CDR2 SYGVKD. The CDR3 runs to 13 residues. Here the CDR3 DNA reads TGTGCCATCAGAACGACGAACACCGGGGAGCTGTTTTTT. As protein: CAIRTTNTGELFF.

This clone showed up just a few times. One junction end disagrees with the germline gene, perhaps due to a read error. The rearrangement links TRBV28 to TRBJ2-5; weak D call: TRBD1 (6 bases). From germline, CDR1 is MDHEN and CDR2 SYDVKM. The CDR3 runs to 16 residues. The CDR3: CASRLQRQVPPEAQYF. CDR3 nucleotide sequence: TGTGCCAGCAGGCTGCAGCGACAGGTCCCTCCAGAGGCCCAGTACTTC.

This clone has a count of ten or more. The genes are TRBV20-1 and TRBJ1-1; no reliable D call. Trimming removed 6 bases at V and 7 bases at J, with 12 bases between. Germline V CDR1 and CDR2: DFQATT, SNEGSKA (reference sequence). This CDR3 has 11 residues. The CDR3 coding sequence is TGCAGTGCCCCCAGAGCGGGTGAAGCTTTCTTT. Amino acids: CSAPRAGEAFF.

The CDR3 region has the DNA TGTGCCAGCAGCTTGGTGGTTGCTAGCGGGGCGGGAGATACGCAGTATTTT. Translation gives CASSLVVASGAGDTQYF. The rearrangement uses TRBV5-4 and TRBJ2-3, with TRBD2 matching 9 bases. The length of the CDR3 is 17 residues. CDR1 SGHNT and CDR2 YYREEE come from the germline V gene (reference sequence). Trimming removed 0 bases from V and 5 bases from J; junction bases left unmatched: 10.

This sequence joins TRBV18 and TRBJ2-7, with D unresolved. CDR3 length equals 14 residues. Germline CDR1 is KGHSH and CDR2 is LQKENI. V was pared by 0 bases and J by 6 bases, with 12 bases between. CDR3 protein: CASSPPAYPGEQYF. CDR3 in DNA: TGTGCCAGCTCACCACCGGCCTATCCAGGCGAGCAGTACTTC.

In its sample, this clone was seen a few times. This chain links TRBV28 with TRBJ2-7; D ambiguous. CDR1 MDHEN and CDR2 SYDVKM come from the germline V gene. With 3 bases removed from V and 2 bases from J, the gap between germline ends came to 14 bases. The CDR3 has 15 amino acids. Here the CDR3 reads CASSLAVTGAYEQYF. As DNA, the CDR3 is TGTGCCAGCAGTTTGGCCGTGACTGGGGCCTACGAGCAGTACTTC.

This clone has a handful of counts. V usage is TRBV30 and J usage is TRBJ1-2, with unresolved D. V was shortened by 0 bases and J by 7 bases, with 12 bases between the two germline ends. The CDR3 is made up of 13 amino acids. Looked up from germline, CDR1 is GTSNPN and CDR2 is SVGIG (reference sequence). As DNA, the CDR3 is TGTGCCTGGAGTGTACTTGACCTTATTGGCTACACCTTC. Protein product: CAWSVLDLIGYTF.

The J gene is TRBJ1-2, the V gene TRBV14, with D possibly matching TRBD1 (6 bases). Trimming stripped 5 bases from V and 0 bases from J, with 16 bases between. This CDR3 comprises 16 residues. Germline values: CDR1 SGHDN, CDR2 FVKESK. CDR3 coding DNA: TGTGCCAGCAGCTTGGATCTGTGGACAGCTAACTATGGCTACACCTTC. Protein product: CASSLDLWTANYGYTF.

The chain is built from TRBV9 and TRBJ2-7, with D unresolved. Germline V lookup: CDR1 SGDLS, CDR2 YYNGEE. CDR3 length equals 15 residues. Trimming shortened V by 0 bases and J by 0 bases, and 10 bases separated the two germline ends. The DNA of the CDR3 is TGTGCCAGCAGCGTAGACCCGACCCACTCCTACGAGCAGTACTTC. Amino acid sequence: CASSVDPTHSYEQYF.

This clone came up a few times. The CDR3 here is CAWRGGVGGRSIGEQFF. CDR3 DNA sequence: TGTGCCTGGAGAGGAGGAGTTGGCGGGAGGTCTATCGGTGAGCAGTTCTTC. The V gene is TRBV30, the J gene TRBJ2-1, with 8 bases lining up with TRBD2. In germline, CDR1 is GTSNPN, CDR2 SVGIG (reference sequence). The CDR3 contains 17 residues. Trimming took 3 bases from V and 9 from J; bases not matched to a gene: 19.

The chain uses TRBV28 and TRBJ2-3; D gene ambiguous. V dropped 4 bases and J dropped 9 bases, with 17 bases sitting between them. The CDR3 length is 14 residues. Per germline, CDR1 MDHEN and CDR2 SYDVKM. CDR3 bases: TGTGCCAGCAGTTCCACGGCCCTAGGTACCACGCAGTATTTT. Translation: CASSSTALGTTQYF. The full variable domain, its missing parts supplied by reference TRBV28 and TRBJ2-3, is DVKVTQSSRYLVKRTGEKVFLECVQDMDHENMFWYRQDPGLGLRLIYFSYDVKMKEKGDIPEGYSVSREKKERFSLILESASTNQTSMYLCASSSTALGTTQYFGPGTRLTVL.